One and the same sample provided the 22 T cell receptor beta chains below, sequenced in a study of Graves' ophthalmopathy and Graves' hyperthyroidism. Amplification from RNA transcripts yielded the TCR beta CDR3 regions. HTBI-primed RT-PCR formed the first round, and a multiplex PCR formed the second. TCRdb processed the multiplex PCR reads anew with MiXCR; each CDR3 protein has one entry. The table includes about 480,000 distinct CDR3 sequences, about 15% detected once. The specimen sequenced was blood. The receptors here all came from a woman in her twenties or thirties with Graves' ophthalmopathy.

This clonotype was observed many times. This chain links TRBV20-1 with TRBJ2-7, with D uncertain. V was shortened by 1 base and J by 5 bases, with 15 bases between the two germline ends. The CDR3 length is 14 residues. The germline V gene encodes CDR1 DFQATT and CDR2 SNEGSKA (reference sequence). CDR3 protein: CSARVGGESNEQYF. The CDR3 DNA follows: TGCAGTGCTAGAGTTGGCGGCGAATCTAACGAGCAGTACTTC.

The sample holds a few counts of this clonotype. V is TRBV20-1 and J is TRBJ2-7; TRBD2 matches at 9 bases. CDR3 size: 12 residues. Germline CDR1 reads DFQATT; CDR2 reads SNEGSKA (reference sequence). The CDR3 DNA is TGCAGCCGGGGCGGGAGGGCCTACGAGCAGTACTTC. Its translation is CSRGGRAYEQYF.

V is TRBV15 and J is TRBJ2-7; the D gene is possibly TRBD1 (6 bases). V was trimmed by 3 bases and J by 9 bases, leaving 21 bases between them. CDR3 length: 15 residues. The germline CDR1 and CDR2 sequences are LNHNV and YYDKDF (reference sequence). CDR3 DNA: TGTGCCACCAGCAGTGGGGACATGAGACTACGAGGGCAGTACTTC. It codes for CATSSGDMRLRGQYF.

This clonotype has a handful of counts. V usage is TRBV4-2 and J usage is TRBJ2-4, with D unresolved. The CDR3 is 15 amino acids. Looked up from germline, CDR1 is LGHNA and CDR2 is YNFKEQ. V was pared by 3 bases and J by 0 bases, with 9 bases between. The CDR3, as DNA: TGTGCCAGCAGCCACTCGCCGCTAGCCAAAAACATTCAGTACTTC. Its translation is CASSHSPLAKNIQYF.

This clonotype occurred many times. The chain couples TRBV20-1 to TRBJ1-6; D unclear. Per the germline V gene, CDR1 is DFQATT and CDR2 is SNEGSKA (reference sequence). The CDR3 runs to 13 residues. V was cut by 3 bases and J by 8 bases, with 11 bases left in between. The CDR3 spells CSASQEADSPLHF. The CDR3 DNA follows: TGCAGTGCTAGTCAGGAAGCAGATTCACCCCTCCACTTT.

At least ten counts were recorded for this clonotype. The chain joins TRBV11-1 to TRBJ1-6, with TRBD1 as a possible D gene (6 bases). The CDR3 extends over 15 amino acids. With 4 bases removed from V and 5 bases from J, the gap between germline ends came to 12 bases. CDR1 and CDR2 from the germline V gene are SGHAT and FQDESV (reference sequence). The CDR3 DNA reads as TGTGCCAGCAGCTCCAACAGGGATGATAATTCACCCCTCCACTTT. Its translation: CASSSNRDDNSPLHF.

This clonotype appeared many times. CDR3 in DNA: TGCAGTGCTAGAGATACCCAGGGCTATAACAATCAGCCCCAGCATTTT. It is translated as CSARDTQGYNNQPQHF. The chain carries TRBV20-1 and TRBJ1-5; the D gene is possibly TRBD1 (5 bases). This CDR3 has 16 residues. V was shortened by 0 bases and J by 3 bases, with 15 bases between the two germline ends. Germline CDR1 DFQATT, CDR2 SNEGSKA (reference sequence).

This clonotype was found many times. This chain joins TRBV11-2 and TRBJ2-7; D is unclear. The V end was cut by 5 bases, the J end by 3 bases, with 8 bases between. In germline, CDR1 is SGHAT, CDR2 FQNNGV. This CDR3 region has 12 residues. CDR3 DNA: TGTGCCAGCAGCGCGGAACTCTACGAGCAGTACTTC. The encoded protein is CASSAELYEQYF.

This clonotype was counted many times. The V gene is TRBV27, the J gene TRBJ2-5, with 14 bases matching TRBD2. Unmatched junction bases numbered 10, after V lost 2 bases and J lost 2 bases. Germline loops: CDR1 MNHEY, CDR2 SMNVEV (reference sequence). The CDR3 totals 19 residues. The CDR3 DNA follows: TGTGCCAGCAGTTTACACCACGGACTAGCGGGAGGTGGGCAAGAGACCCAGTACTTC. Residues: CASSLHHGLAGGGQETQYF.

The CDR3 reads CASSGNLGLDSNEQYF. The CDR3 DNA sequence: TGTGCCAGCAGTGGAAACTTAGGACTAGACTCAAACGAGCAGTACTTC. V gene TRBV25-1 combines with J gene TRBJ2-7; 7 bases map to TRBD2. V gave up 4 bases and J gave up 5 bases; unmatched junction bases: 14. CDR1 is MGHDK, CDR2 SYGVNS, per germline. The CDR3 spans 16 residues.

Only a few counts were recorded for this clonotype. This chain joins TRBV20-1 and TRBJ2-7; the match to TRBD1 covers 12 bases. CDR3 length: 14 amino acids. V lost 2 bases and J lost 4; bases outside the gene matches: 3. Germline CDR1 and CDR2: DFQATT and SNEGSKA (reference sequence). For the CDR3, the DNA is TGCAGTGCTAGATGGGACAGGGGGCGATACGAGCAGTACTTC. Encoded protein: CSARWDRGRYEQYF.

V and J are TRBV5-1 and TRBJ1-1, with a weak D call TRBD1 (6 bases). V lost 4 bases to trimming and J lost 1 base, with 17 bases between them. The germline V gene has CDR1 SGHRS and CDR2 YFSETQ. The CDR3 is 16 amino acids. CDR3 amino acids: CASSVNRVLGNTEAFF. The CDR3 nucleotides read TGCGCCAGCAGCGTGAACAGGGTTTTGGGGAACACTGAAGCTTTCTTT. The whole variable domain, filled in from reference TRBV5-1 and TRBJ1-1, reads KAGVTQTPRYLIKTRGQQVTLSCSPISGHRSVSWYQQTPGQGLQFLFEYFSETQRNKGNFPGRFSGRQFSNSRSEMNVSTLELGDSALYLCASSVNRVLGNTEAFFGQGTRLTVV.

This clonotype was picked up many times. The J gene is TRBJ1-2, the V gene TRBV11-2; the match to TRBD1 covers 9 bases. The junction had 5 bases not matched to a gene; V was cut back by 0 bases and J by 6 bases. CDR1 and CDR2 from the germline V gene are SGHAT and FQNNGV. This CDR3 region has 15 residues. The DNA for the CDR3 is TGTGCCAGCAGCTTAGATCCCGGGACAGGGAATGGCTACACCTTC. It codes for CASSLDPGTGNGYTF.

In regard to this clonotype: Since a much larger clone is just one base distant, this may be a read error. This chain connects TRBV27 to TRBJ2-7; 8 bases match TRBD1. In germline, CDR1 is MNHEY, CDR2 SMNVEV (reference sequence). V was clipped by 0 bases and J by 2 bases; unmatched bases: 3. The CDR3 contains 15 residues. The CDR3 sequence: CASSLSRGQAYEQYV. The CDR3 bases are TGTGCCAGCAGTTTATCGAGGGGACAGGCCTACGAGCAGTACGTC.

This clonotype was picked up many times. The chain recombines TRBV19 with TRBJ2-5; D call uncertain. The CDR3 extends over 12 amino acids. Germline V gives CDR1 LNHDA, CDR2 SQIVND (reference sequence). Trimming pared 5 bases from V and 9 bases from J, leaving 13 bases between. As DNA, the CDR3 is TGTGCCAGTAGTTCCGGACCCGGGTCCCAGTACTTC. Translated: CASSSGPGSQYF.

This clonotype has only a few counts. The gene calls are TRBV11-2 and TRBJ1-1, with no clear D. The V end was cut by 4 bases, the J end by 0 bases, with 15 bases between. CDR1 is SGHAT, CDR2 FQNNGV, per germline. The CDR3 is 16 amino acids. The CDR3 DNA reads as TGTGCCAGCAGCTCAGGACGGCGAGACATGAACACTGAAGCTTTCTTT. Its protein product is CASSSGRRDMNTEAFF.

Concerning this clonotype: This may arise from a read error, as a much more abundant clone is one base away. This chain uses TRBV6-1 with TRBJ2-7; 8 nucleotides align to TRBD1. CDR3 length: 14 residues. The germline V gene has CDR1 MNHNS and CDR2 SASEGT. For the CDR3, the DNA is TGTGCCAGCAGGCGGGACAGGTACCCCTACGAGCTGTACTTC. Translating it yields CASRRDRYPYELYF.

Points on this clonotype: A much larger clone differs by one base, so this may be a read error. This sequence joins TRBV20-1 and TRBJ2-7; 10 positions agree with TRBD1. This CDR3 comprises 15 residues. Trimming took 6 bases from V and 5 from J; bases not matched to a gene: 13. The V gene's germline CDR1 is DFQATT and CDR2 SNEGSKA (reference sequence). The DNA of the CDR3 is TGCAGTGCCTCACGAAAGGGACAGGGGTTCCACGAGCAGTACTTC. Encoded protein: CSASRKGQGFHEQYF.

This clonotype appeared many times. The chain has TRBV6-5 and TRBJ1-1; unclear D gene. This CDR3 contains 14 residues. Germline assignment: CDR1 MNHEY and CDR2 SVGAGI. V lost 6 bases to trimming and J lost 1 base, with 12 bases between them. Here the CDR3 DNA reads TGTGCCAGCAGACCCGAGGGCTCGAACACTGAAGCTTTCTTT. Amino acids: CASRPEGSNTEAFF.

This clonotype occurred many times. The CDR3 DNA is TGTGCCAGCAGTTTCACGACAGGGAGCGAGCAGTACTTC. The encoded protein is CASSFTTGSEQYF. The J gene is TRBJ2-7, the V gene TRBV12-3 or TRBV12-4, with 7 bases aligning to TRBD1. The ends lost 3 bases at V and 6 bases at J; junction bases unmatched: 5. The CDR3 covers 13 residues.

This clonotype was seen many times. This CDR3 reads CAISESSRRDKWGDTEAFF. The CDR3 bases are TGTGCCATCAGTGAGTCTTCAAGGCGGGACAAATGGGGAGACACTGAAGCTTTCTTT. This chain connects TRBV10-3 to TRBJ1-1, with D perhaps TRBD1 (6 bases). CDR3 size: 19 residues. The V and J ends lost 0 bases and 3 bases respectively, with 23 bases between them. Germline assignment: CDR1 ENHRY and CDR2 SYGVKD.

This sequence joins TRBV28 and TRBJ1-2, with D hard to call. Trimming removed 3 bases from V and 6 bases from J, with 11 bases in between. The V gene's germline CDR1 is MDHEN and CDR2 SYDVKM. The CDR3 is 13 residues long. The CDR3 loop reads CASSLDFRDGYTF. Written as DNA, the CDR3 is TGTGCCAGCAGTTTGGACTTTAGAGATGGCTACACCTTC.